The next 17 T cell receptor beta chains were all read from a single sample in a study of cytomegalovirus exposure and HLA in healthy donors. The PCR had 60 Vbeta and 13 Jbeta primers. Clones were sequenced by immunoSEQ multiplex PCR, and TCRdb holds only the in-frame ones, with some missing. The table records some 100,000 clones, under 80% of them present only once. What was sequenced was PBMCs. The receptors here all came from a woman between 45 and 65 years old in good health and CMV-seropositive.

The genes are TRBV7-2 and TRBJ2-5, with 7 bases aligning to TRBD1. The length of the CDR3 is 13 residues. CDR1 is SGHTA, CDR2 FQGNSA, per germline. The J segment lost 4 bases and the V segment lost 3 bases, leaving 2 bases of the junction unmatched. This CDR3 reads CASSFYRGETQYF. CDR3 nucleotides: TGTGCCAGCAGCTTCTACAGGGGAGAGACCCAGTACTTC.

The V and J genes are TRBV5-1 and TRBJ1-2, with TRBD1 as a possible D gene (6 bases). Trimming took off 0 bases at V and 3 bases at J, with 15 bases between the two ends. CDR1 is SGHRS, CDR2 YFSETQ, per germline. This CDR3 is built from 16 residues. CDR3 in amino acids: CASSLDPDSFDYGYTF. The DNA of the CDR3 is TGCGCCAGCAGCTTGGATCCGGACAGTTTCGACTATGGCTACACCTTC. Combining the CDR3 with reference TRBV5-1 and TRBJ1-2 gives the whole variable domain KAGVTQTPRYLIKTRGQQVTLSCSPISGHRSVSWYQQTPGQGLQFLFEYFSETQRNKGNFPGRFSGRQFSNSRSEMNVSTLELGDSALYLCASSLDPDSFDYGYTFGSGTRLTVV.

CDR3 loop: CASSFRLRAEETQYF. The DNA for the CDR3 is TGTGCCAGCAGCTTCAGGCTGCGAGCGGAAGAGACCCAGTACTTC. The rearrangement joins TRBV5-6 to TRBJ2-5, with D tentatively TRBD2 (5 bases). The CDR3 consists of 15 residues. Germline V gene lookup returns CDR1 SGHDT and CDR2 YYEEEE. The V end lost 2 bases, the J end lost 3 bases, and 14 bases lay between the germline ends.

The chain recombines TRBV6-1 with TRBJ1-2; 8 bases are a match to TRBD1. Looked up from germline, CDR1 is MNHNS and CDR2 is SASEGT. The CDR3 totals 15 residues. Germline trimming cut 0 bases from V and 4 bases from J; bases unmatched to any gene: 4. The CDR3 sequence: CASSEASGGVYGYTF. As DNA, the CDR3 is TGTGCCAGCAGTGAAGCATCAGGGGGCGTCTATGGCTACACCTTC.

Notes on this clone: The identical CDR3 is also encoded by other nucleotide sequences in the sample. This chain uses TRBV5-6 with TRBJ2-7; 9 bases line up with TRBD1. Germline CDR1 reads SGHDT; CDR2 reads YYEEEE. This CDR3 contains 14 residues. With V trimmed by 1 base and J by 6 bases, 5 bases remained unmatched. For the CDR3, the DNA is TGTGCCAGCAGCTTGACAGGGGGCCTCGGCGAGCAGTACTTC. Its translation is CASSLTGGLGEQYF.

This clone has more than one count but fewer than ten. The chain has TRBV11-2 and TRBJ2-7, with D possibly matching TRBD2 (8 bases). Germline V CDR1 and CDR2: SGHAT, FQNNGV. V dropped 5 bases and J dropped 3 bases, with 26 bases sitting between them. The CDR3 sequence is 18 residues long. The CDR3, as DNA: TGTGCCAGCAGCGGGACAGACAGGGAACGGGGGGGATTCTACGAGCAGTACTTC. Encoded protein: CASSGTDRERGGFYEQYF.

The rearrangement joins TRBV6-7 to TRBJ1-1, with TRBD1 matching over 8 bases. TRBV6-7 falls under the ORF class, with uncertain function. The V and J ends lost 5 bases and 0 bases, in that order; junction bases with no gene match: 8. This CDR3 contains 16 residues. CDR3 loop: CASSDQGAHLNTEAFF. The CDR3 nucleotides read TGTGCCAGCAGTGATCAGGGGGCACATTTGAACACTGAAGCTTTCTTT.

The chain employs TRBV27 and TRBJ1-1; TRBD1 might be the D (6 bases). V lost 3 bases, J lost 10 bases, and 18 bases lay in between. The CDR3 has 14 residues. Germline values: CDR1 MNHEY, CDR2 SMNVEV (reference sequence). The CDR3 DNA reads as TGTGCCAGCAGTTTGAAACAGGGTAGGTTAGTAGCTTTCTTT. Its protein product is CASSLKQGRLVAFF.

The V gene is TRBV6-1, the J gene TRBJ2-2; TRBD1 matches 9 bases. V was pared by 8 bases and J by 5 bases, with 6 bases of the junction left unmatched. From germline, CDR1 is MNHNS and CDR2 SASEGT. This CDR3 is built from 14 residues. The CDR3 nucleotides read TGTGCCAGCGGTACAGGGGGCGGGACCGGGGAGCTGTTTTTT. This sequence encodes CASGTGGGTGELFF.

The chain carries TRBV4-1 and TRBJ1-5; D is possibly TRBD1 (5 bases). The CDR3 is 15 residues long. Germline assignment: CDR1 MGHRA and CDR2 YSYEKL. V was trimmed by 4 bases and J by 4 bases, leaving 14 bases between them. CDR3 amino acids: CASSPLGGGNQPQHF. The CDR3 nucleotides read TGCGCCAGCAGCCCCCTCGGGGGGGGGAATCAGCCCCAGCATTTT.

This clone was observed once. V and J are TRBV7-9 and TRBJ2-1; 8 bases are a match to TRBD2. This CDR3 comprises 15 residues. The junction had 9 bases not matched to a gene; V was cut back by 5 bases and J by 6 bases. The V gene's germline CDR1 is SEHNR and CDR2 FQNEAQ (reference sequence). CDR3 sequence reads: CASSPGSGSINEQFF. The CDR3 nucleotides are TGTGCCAGCAGCCCCGGGAGCGGGAGCATCAATGAGCAGTTCTTC.

The chain carries TRBV4-1 and TRBJ1-2; no definite D call. This CDR3 spans 15 amino acids. Per the germline V gene, CDR1 is MGHRA and CDR2 is YSYEKL. Trimming stripped 4 bases from V and 3 bases from J, with 15 bases between. The CDR3 protein is CASSRVIGNDYGYTF. The CDR3 region has the DNA TGCGCCAGCAGCCGAGTGATCGGGAACGACTATGGCTACACCTTC.

V and J are TRBV27 and TRBJ2-1; D is undetermined. Germline CDR1 and CDR2: MNHEY and SMNVEV (reference sequence). V was pared by 2 bases and J by 7 bases, with 6 bases between. The CDR3 has 12 residues. The CDR3 is CASSLTANEQFF. In DNA form, the CDR3 reads TGTGCCAGCAGTTTAACAGCAAATGAGCAGTTCTTC.

The CDR3 DNA sequence: TGCAGCGTTGGTCTCCGTAGCGGGAAGACCAATGAGCAGTTCTTC. Translation: CSVGLRSGKTNEQFF. The chain has TRBV29-1 and TRBJ2-1, with TRBD2 matching over 8 bases. Germline assignment: CDR1 SQVTM and CDR2 ANQGSEA. CDR3 size: 15 residues. V lost 4 bases and J lost 6; bases outside the gene matches: 11.

The V call is TRBV30, the J call TRBJ2-2, with 7 nucleotides matching TRBD2. The V segment lost 4 bases and the J segment 1 base; nucleotides outside the gene matches: 3. The CDR3 covers 14 residues. Germline V lookup: CDR1 GTSNPN, CDR2 SVGIG (reference sequence). Here the CDR3 DNA reads TGTGCCTGGACCCCGGGGGGGAACACCGGGGAGCTGTTTTTT. Translating it yields CAWTPGGNTGELFF.

The genes are TRBV2 and TRBJ2-7; TRBD2 matches at 11 bases. Unmatched junction bases numbered 6, after V lost 6 bases and J lost 2 bases. The CDR3 runs to 15 residues. Germline V gene sequence: CDR1 SNHLY, CDR2 FYNNEI. The CDR3 DNA reads as TGTGCCAGCAGGGAGGGACTAGCGGAGACCTACGAGCAGTACTTC. Translating it yields CASREGLAETYEQYF.

V is TRBV6-1 and J is TRBJ1-3, with a weak D call TRBD1 (6 bases). Germline V lookup: CDR1 MNHNS, CDR2 SASEGT. V gave up 1 base and J gave up 0 bases, with 16 bases separating them. The CDR3 runs to 18 residues. CDR3 sequence reads: CASSEEVGGLISGNTIYF. Written as DNA, the CDR3 is TGTGCCAGCAGTGAAGAGGTGGGGGGGCTGATCTCTGGAAACACCATATATTTT.